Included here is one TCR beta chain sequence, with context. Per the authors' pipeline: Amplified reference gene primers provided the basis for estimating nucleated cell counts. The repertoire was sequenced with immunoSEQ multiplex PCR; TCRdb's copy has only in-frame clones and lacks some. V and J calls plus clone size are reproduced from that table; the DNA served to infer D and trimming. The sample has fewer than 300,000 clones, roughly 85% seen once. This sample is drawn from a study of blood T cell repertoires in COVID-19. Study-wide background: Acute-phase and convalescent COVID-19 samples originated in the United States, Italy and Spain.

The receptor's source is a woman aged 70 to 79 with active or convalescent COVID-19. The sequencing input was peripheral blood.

This chain's CDR3 is CASNLLAWRDGYTF. The CDR3 bases are TGTGCCAGCAACCTCCTGGCTTGGCGGGATGGCTACACCTTC. The chain joins TRBV7-2 to TRBJ1-2; unclear D gene. The CDR3 runs 14 residues. Trimming took 7 bases from V and 6 from J, leaving 18 bases between them. Germline CDR1 reads SGHTA; CDR2 reads FQGNSA.